Shown below are 5 T cell receptor beta chains from a single sample sequenced in a study of cytomegalovirus exposure and HLA in healthy donors. The PCR ran on 60 Vbeta and 13 Jbeta primers. This table comes from immunoSEQ multiplex PCR, and its TCRdb copy is limited to in-frame clones, with some not included. This table holds about 160,000 clones, around 85% found once. The sample was PBMCs. Receptors were obtained from a boy aged 2 to 9 in good health and CMV-seronegative.

This chain joins TRBV28 and TRBJ1-2; no reliable D call. Germline CDR1 is MDHEN and CDR2 is SYDVKM. Trimming stripped 3 bases from V and 4 bases from J, with 9 bases between. CDR3 length: 13 amino acids. The CDR3 spells CASSFSQTYGYTF. DNA for the CDR3: TGTGCCAGCAGTTTTAGCCAGACCTATGGCTACACCTTC.

The chain employs TRBV6-5 and TRBJ2-7; D call uncertain. The CDR3 extends over 12 amino acids. V dropped 5 bases and J dropped 2 bases, with 7 bases sitting between them. The germline V gene has CDR1 MNHEY and CDR2 SVGAGI. The CDR3 DNA is TGTGCCAGCAGTGGAGATGCCTACGAGCAGTACTTC. This encodes CASSGDAYEQYF.

The CDR3 bases are TGTGCCAGCACCTGTAAACCACAGGGACGGTACGCTGCCAATCAGCCCCAGCATTTT. This encodes CASTCKPQGRYAANQPQHF. The chain has TRBV5-7 and TRBJ1-5, with a tentative D call TRBD1 (6 bases). TRBV5-7 is assigned to the ORF class and has an uncertain function. Trimming took off 6 bases at V and 3 bases at J, with 28 bases between the two ends. The CDR3 has 19 amino acids.

The rearrangement links TRBV4-1 to TRBJ1-6; tentatively, D is TRBD1 (5 bases). Trimming took off 0 bases at V and 10 bases at J, with 19 bases between the two ends. Germline V lookup: CDR1 MGHRA, CDR2 YSYEKL. This CDR3 comprises 17 residues. The CDR3 sequence is CASSQEGQGILPSPLHF. In DNA form, the CDR3 reads TGCGCCAGCAGCCAAGAGGGGCAGGGAATTCTCCCATCACCCCTCCACTTT.

This chain joins TRBV19 and TRBJ2-2, with a tentative D call TRBD2 (6 bases). The V end lost 3 bases, the J end lost 1 base, and 9 bases lay between the germline ends. CDR1 and CDR2 (germline): LNHDA, SQIVND (reference sequence). The CDR3 runs to 15 residues. The CDR3 sequence is CASSMEGMNTGELFF. Here the CDR3 DNA reads TGTGCCAGTAGTATGGAGGGGATGAACACCGGGGAGCTGTTTTTT.